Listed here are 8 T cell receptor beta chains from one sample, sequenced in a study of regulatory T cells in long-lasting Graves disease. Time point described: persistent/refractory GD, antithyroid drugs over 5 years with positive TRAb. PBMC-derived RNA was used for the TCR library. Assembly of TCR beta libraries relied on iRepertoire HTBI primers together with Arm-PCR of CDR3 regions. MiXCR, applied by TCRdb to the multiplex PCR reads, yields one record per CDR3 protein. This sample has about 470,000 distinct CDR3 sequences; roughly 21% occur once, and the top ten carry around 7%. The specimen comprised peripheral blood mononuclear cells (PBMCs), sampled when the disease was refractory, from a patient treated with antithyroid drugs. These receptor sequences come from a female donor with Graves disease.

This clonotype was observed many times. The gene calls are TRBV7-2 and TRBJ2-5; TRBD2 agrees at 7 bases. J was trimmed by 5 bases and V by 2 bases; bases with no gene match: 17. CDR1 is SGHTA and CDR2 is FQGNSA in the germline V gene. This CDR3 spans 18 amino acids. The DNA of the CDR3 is TGTGCCAGCAGCTTAAGAGCGGGATTGAGGTTTCTACATGAGACCCAGTACTTC. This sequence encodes CASSLRAGLRFLHETQYF.

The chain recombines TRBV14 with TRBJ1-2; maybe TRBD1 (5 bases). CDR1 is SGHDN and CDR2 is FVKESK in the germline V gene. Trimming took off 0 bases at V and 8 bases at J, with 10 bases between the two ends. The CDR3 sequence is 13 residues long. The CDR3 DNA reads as TGTGCCAGCAGCCAAGACAGGGTGAGCGGCTACACCTTC. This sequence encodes CASSQDRVSGYTF.

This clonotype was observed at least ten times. This chain's CDR3 is CASRWTSGDSYEQYF. For the CDR3, the DNA is TGTGCCAGCAGGTGGACTAGCGGGGACTCCTACGAGCAGTACTTC. The chain has TRBV28 and TRBJ2-7; 12 bases map to TRBD2. The CDR3 has 15 amino acids. J lost 0 bases, V lost 6 bases, and 3 bases had no gene match. CDR1 and CDR2 from the germline V gene are MDHEN and SYDVKM. Full variable domain (remainder filled in from reference TRBV28 and TRBJ2-7): DVKVTQSSRYLVKRTGEKVFLECVQDMDHENMFWYRQDPGLGLRLIYFSYDVKMKEKGDIPEGYSVSREKKERFSLILESASTNQTSMYLCASRWTSGDSYEQYFGPGTRLTVT.

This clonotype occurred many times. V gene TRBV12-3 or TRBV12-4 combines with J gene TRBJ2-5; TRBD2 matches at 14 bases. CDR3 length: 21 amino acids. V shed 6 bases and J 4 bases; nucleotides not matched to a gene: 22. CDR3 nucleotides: TGTGCCAGCAGCTTACTCCCTCCGACTAGCGGGAGGGCCGGTGTCCGAGAGACCCAGTACTTC. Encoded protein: CASSLLPPTSGRAGVRETQYF.

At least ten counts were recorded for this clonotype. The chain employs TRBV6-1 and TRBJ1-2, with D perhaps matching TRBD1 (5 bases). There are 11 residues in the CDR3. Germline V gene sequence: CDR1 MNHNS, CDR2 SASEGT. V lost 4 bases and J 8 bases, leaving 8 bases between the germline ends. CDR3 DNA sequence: TGTGCCAGCAGTGGAGGGGCCGGCTACACCTTC. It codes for CASSGGAGYTF.

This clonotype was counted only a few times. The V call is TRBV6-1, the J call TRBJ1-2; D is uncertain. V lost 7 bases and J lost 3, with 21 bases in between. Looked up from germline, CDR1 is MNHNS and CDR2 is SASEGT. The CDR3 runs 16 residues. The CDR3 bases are TGTGCCAGCACCCCCCTAGGGCCGGCAAGAGACTATGGCTACACCTTC. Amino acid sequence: CASTPLGPARDYGYTF.

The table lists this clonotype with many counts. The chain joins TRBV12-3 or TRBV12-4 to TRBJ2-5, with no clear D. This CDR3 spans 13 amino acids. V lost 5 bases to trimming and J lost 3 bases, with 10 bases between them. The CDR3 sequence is CASSLDSEETQYF. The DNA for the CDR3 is TGTGCCAGCAGTCTTGATTCGGAAGAGACCCAGTACTTC.

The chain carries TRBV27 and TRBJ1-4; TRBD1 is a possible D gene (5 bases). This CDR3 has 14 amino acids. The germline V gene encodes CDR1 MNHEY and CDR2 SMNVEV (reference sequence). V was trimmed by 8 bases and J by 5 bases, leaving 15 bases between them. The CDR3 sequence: CASRGRGGNEKLFF. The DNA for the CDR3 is TGTGCCAGCCGCGGGCGGGGGGGAAATGAAAAACTGTTTTTT.